This T cell receptor (beta chain) comes out of a study of beta chain features in type 1 diabetes. General study results and limits: Among patients with Type 1 diabetes, TCRB CDR3s were moderately but significantly shorter in every one of the four CD4+ subsets.

The isolated RNA, all of it, was reverse transcribed, so expressed TCRB transcripts were what got sequenced. The data were produced by immunoSEQ multiplex PCR, yet TCRdb's version contains in-frame clones alone and is incomplete. The repertoire includes about 390,000 clones, 9.6% of them detected once, and 0.6% sits in the top ten. The CDR3 loop spans 14 amino acids. V was pared by 6 bases and J by 3 bases, with 0 bases of the junction left unmatched. Germline values: CDR1 SNHLY, CDR2 FYNNEI. This clone was detected only once. Antigen unknown. The TCR comes from a young man with type 1 diabetes. V usage is TRBV2 and J usage is TRBJ2-2, with 11 bases that match TRBD2. The sequenced sample consisted of central memory CD4+ T cells from blood. CDR3 residues: CASRGLADTGELFF. The CDR3 nucleotides are TGTGCCAGCAGGGGACTAGCGGACACCGGGGAGCTGTTTTTT.